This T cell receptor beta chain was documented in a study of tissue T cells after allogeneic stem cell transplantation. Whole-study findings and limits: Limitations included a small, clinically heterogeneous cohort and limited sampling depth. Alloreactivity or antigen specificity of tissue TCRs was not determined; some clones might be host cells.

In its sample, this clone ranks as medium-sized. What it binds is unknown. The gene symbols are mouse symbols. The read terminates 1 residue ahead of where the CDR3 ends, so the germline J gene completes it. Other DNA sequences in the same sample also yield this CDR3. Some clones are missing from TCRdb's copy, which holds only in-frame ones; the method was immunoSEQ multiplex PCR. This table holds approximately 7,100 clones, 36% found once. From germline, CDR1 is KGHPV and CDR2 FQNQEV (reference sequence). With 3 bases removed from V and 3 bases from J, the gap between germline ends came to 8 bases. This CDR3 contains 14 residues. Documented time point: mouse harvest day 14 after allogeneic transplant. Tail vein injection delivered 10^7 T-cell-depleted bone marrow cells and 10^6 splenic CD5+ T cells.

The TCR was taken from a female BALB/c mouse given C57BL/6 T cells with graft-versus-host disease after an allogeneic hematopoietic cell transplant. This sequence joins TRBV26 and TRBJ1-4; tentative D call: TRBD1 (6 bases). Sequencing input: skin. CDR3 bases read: TGTGCCAGCAGTCTCGGACAGACCAACGAAAGATTATTT. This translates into CASSLGQTNERLF. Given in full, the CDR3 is CASSLGQTNERLFF.